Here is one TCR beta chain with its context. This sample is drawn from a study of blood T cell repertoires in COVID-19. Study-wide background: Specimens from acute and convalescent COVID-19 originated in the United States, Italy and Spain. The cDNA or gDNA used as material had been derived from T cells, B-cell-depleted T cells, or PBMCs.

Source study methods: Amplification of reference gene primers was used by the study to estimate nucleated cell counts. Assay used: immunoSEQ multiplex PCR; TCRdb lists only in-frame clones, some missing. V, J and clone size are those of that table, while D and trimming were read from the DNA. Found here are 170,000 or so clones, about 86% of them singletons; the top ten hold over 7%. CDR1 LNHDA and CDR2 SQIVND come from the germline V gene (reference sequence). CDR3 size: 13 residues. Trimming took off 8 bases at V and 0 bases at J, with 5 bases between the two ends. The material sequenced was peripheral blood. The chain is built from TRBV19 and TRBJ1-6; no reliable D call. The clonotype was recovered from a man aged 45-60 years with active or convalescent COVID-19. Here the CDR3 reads CASGSSYNSPLHF. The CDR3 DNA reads TGTGCCAGTGGCAGCTCCTATAATTCACCCCTCCACTTT.